The 5 T cell receptor beta chains in this list originate from one sample, sequenced in a study of regulatory T cells in long-lasting Graves disease. Time point meaning: newly diagnosed GD, antithyroid drugs for less than 3 months. PBMC RNA was the source of the TCR library. Arm-PCR of CDR3 regions and iRepertoire HTBI primers were the basis on which TCR beta libraries were built. Each CDR3 protein is one row after TCRdb ran MiXCR on the multiplex PCR reads. The table lists a few hundred thousand distinct CDR3 sequences, 20% of them singletons, with approximately 15% in the top ten. Sequenced here: peripheral blood mononuclear cells (PBMCs), sampled at new diagnosis, from a patient treated with antithyroid drugs. The receptors come from a female donor with Graves disease.

This clonotype occurred many times. The chain has TRBV11-3 and TRBJ1-5, with a possible D match to TRBD1 (5 bases). This CDR3 region has 15 residues. Per germline, CDR1 SGHNT and CDR2 YENEEA. Trimming shortened V by 0 bases and J by 2 bases, and 8 bases separated the two germline ends. CDR3 loop: CASSLEGTGNQPQHF. The DNA for the CDR3 is TGTGCCAGCAGCTTAGAAGGGACGGGCAATCAGCCCCAGCATTTT.

At least ten counts were recorded for this clonotype. J is TRBJ1-5 and V is TRBV10-3; D may be TRBD1 (5 bases). Germline V CDR1 and CDR2: ENHRY, SYGVKD. The CDR3 loop spans 13 amino acids. V was trimmed by 0 bases and J by 11 bases, leaving 11 bases between them. Here the CDR3 reads CAISESAGRAQHF. The CDR3 DNA reads TGTGCCATCAGTGAGTCGGCAGGGCGCGCCCAGCATTTT.

This clonotype appeared many times. The V gene is TRBV11-2, the J gene TRBJ2-3; D is uncertain. Trimming cost V 3 bases and J 5 bases, with 9 bases left between them. From germline, CDR1 is SGHAT and CDR2 FQNNGV. CDR3 length: 13 residues. CDR3 loop: CASSLKGGDTQYF. The CDR3 region has the DNA TGTGCCAGCAGCTTGAAGGGCGGAGATACGCAGTATTTT.

There are many counts of this clonotype. The V call is TRBV7-3, the J call TRBJ1-1; TRBD1 matches at 7 bases. Trimming cost V 5 bases and J 0 bases; bases outside gene matches: 9. Germline values: CDR1 SGHTA, CDR2 FQGTGA. CDR3 length equals 16 residues. The CDR3 loop reads CASSPGGAGVNTEAFF. In nucleotides, the CDR3 is TGTGCCAGCAGCCCAGGGGGGGCTGGGGTGAACACTGAAGCTTTCTTT.

This clonotype was recorded a few times. The gene calls are TRBV19 and TRBJ1-6, with 7 bases that match TRBD1. The CDR3 covers 13 residues. Germline assignment: CDR1 LNHDA and CDR2 SQIVND (reference sequence). V gave up 7 bases and J gave up 9 bases; unmatched junction bases: 6. The CDR3 sequence: CASNDRVRSPLHF. The CDR3 coding sequence is TGTGCCAGTAACGACAGGGTGCGTTCACCCCTCCACTTT. The variable domain in full, completed from reference TRBV19 and TRBJ1-6, reads DGGITQSPKYLFRKEGQNVTLSCEQNLNHDAMYWYRQDPGQGLRLIYYSQIVNDFQKGDIAEGYSVSREKKESFPLTVTSAQKNPTAFYLCASNDRVRSPLHFGNGTRLTVT.